What follows are 17 T cell receptor beta chains derived from one specimen sequenced in a study of cytomegalovirus exposure and HLA in healthy donors. TCRdb's copy holds only in-frame clones and misses some; the assay was immunoSEQ multiplex PCR. The sample has some 76,000 clones, approximately 94% seen once. Sequenced input: PBMCs. The receptor source for this set is a young woman in good health and CMV-seropositive.

J is TRBJ2-7 and V is TRBV11-2; a possible D gene is TRBD1 (6 bases). This CDR3 comprises 15 residues. Germline V CDR1 and CDR2: SGHAT, FQNNGV. V shed 0 bases and J shed 4 bases, with 13 bases lying between them. DNA for the CDR3: TGTGCCAGCAGCTTAGATTTAAACAGGGCTTACGAGCAGTACTTC. The encoded protein is CASSLDLNRAYEQYF. The complete variable domain, with remaining parts taken from reference TRBV11-2 and TRBJ2-7, reads EAGVAQSPRYKIIEKRQSVAFWCNPISGHATLYWYQQILGQGPKLLIQFQNNGVVDDSQLPKDRFSAERLKGVDSTLKIQPAKLEDSAVYLCASSLDLNRAYEQYFGPGTRLTVT.

This chain's CDR3 is CSVHTLAGEYNEQFF. CDR3 nucleotide sequence: TGCAGCGTTCATACTCTAGCGGGGGAGTACAATGAGCAGTTCTTC. V is TRBV29-1 and J is TRBJ2-1; TRBD2 agrees at 10 bases. The V segment lost 5 bases and the J segment 4 bases; nucleotides outside the gene matches: 8. Germline V gene sequence: CDR1 SQVTM, CDR2 ANQGSEA. This CDR3 contains 15 residues.

The rearrangement joins TRBV6-5 to TRBJ2-7, with 7 nucleotides matching TRBD2. The V gene's germline CDR1 is MNHEY and CDR2 SVGAGI. V lost 4 bases, J lost 2 bases, and 5 bases stayed unmatched. The length of the CDR3 is 14 residues. For the CDR3, the DNA is TGTGCCAGCAGTTTGGCGGGGGTAACCTACGAGCAGTACTTC. It is translated as CASSLAGVTYEQYF.

Comments on this clone: At the DNA level, this CDR3 is encoded by other sequences in the same sample as well. The chain combines TRBV9 with TRBJ2-3; D is uncertain. Germline V gene data show CDR1 as SGDLS and CDR2 as YYNGEE. The CDR3 spans 15 residues. V lost 0 bases and J lost 0, with 8 bases in between. The CDR3 coding sequence is TGTGCCAGCAGCGTAGGAGGCTCTAGCACAGATACGCAGTATTTT. Residues: CASSVGGSSTDTQYF.

This clone was seen only a few times. This sequence joins TRBV25-1 and TRBJ2-2, with 8 positions matching TRBD1. V was clipped by 4 bases and J by 4 bases; unmatched bases: 8. CDR3 size: 16 residues. Germline V gene lookup returns CDR1 MGHDK and CDR2 SYGVNS. The chain's CDR3 is CASSATGTGATGELFF. DNA of the CDR3: TGTGCCAGCAGTGCTACCGGGACAGGTGCCACCGGGGAGCTGTTTTTT.

The chain is built from TRBV19 and TRBJ1-1; 7 bases agree with TRBD1. The CDR3 is made up of 14 amino acids. V was pared by 6 bases and J by 2 bases, with 6 bases of the junction left unmatched. Germline V gene lookup returns CDR1 LNHDA and CDR2 SQIVND (reference sequence). The CDR3 region has the DNA TGTGCCAGTAGCCCTCAGGGGGTTAACACTGAAGCTTTCTTT. This sequence encodes CASSPQGVNTEAFF.

This chain uses TRBV19 with TRBJ1-1, with 7 bases fitting TRBD1. V shed 4 bases, J shed 2 bases, and the junction held 13 bases outside the gene matches. This CDR3 contains 17 residues. The germline V gene encodes CDR1 LNHDA and CDR2 SQIVND (reference sequence). Here the CDR3 reads CASSTYRGGSINTEAFF. As DNA, the CDR3 is TGTGCCAGTAGTACCTACAGGGGTGGGTCCATTAACACTGAAGCTTTCTTT. The entire variable domain, with the rest obtained from reference TRBV19 and TRBJ1-1, is as follows: DGGITQSPKYLFRKEGQNVTLSCEQNLNHDAMYWYRQDPGQGLRLIYYSQIVNDFQKGDIAEGYSVSREKKESFPLTVTSAQKNPTAFYLCASSTYRGGSINTEAFFGQGTRLTVV.

The rearrangement links TRBV27 to TRBJ2-1; 8 bases map to TRBD2. Germline values: CDR1 MNHEY, CDR2 SMNVEV (reference sequence). CDR3 length: 14 residues. V gave up 5 bases and J gave up 4 bases; unmatched junction bases: 4. In nucleotides, the CDR3 is TGTGCCAGCAGTATACTAGCGGATTACAATGAGCAGTTCTTC. This codes for CASSILADYNEQFF.

The genes are TRBV28 and TRBJ1-5; 10 nucleotides align to TRBD1. Germline CDR1 reads MDHEN; CDR2 reads SYDVKM. The CDR3 length is 17 residues. The J segment lost 4 bases and the V segment lost 2 bases, leaving 8 bases of the junction unmatched. The CDR3 is CASSLGVGTGDNQPQHF. The CDR3 DNA follows: TGTGCCAGCAGTTTAGGGGTTGGGACAGGGGATAATCAGCCCCAGCATTTT.

This chain connects TRBV2 to TRBJ2-7, with D tentatively TRBD1 (6 bases). This CDR3 spans 14 amino acids. V lost 1 base to trimming and J lost 2 bases, with 9 bases between them. Germline CDR1 reads SNHLY; CDR2 reads FYNNEI. CDR3 coding DNA: TGTGCCAGCAGTGAAGGGACAGTGACCTACGAGCAGTACTTC. Translated, it gives CASSEGTVTYEQYF.

This clone was picked up one time. This chain links TRBV11-2 with TRBJ2-7, with 8 positions matching TRBD2. Germline V gene lookup returns CDR1 SGHAT and CDR2 FQNNGV. CDR3 size: 16 residues. The trim removed 5 bases at V and 0 bases at J, leaving 9 bases unmatched. The CDR3 DNA reads as TGTGCCAGCAGCCCGTTTCGCAGCGGGAGCTCCTACGAGCAGTACTTC. The encoded protein is CASSPFRSGSSYEQYF.

The DNA of the CDR3 is TGTGCCAGCAGGAATCTCCCCGGACAGGGGCACCTCTTTAGCACAGATACGCAGTATTTT. Encoded protein: CASRNLPGQGHLFSTDTQYF. This chain uses TRBV28 with TRBJ2-3; TRBD1 aligns across 9 bases. Germline lookup yields CDR1 MDHEN and CDR2 SYDVKM. The J segment lost 0 bases and the V segment lost 6 bases, leaving 19 bases of the junction unmatched. This CDR3 comprises 20 residues.

The chain couples TRBV9 to TRBJ2-5; TRBD2 aligns across 7 bases. Germline values: CDR1 SGDLS, CDR2 YYNGEE. Trimming removed 3 bases from V and 5 bases from J; junction bases left unmatched: 4. The CDR3 has 13 residues. The CDR3: CASSATSRETQYF. DNA of the CDR3: TGTGCCAGCAGCGCGACTAGCAGGGAGACCCAGTACTTC.

This chain links TRBV7-9 with TRBJ2-3; D unclear. Germline V gives CDR1 SEHNR, CDR2 FQNEAQ (reference sequence). Between the trimmed V and J ends, which lost 3 bases and 4 bases, there was a span of 11 bases. The CDR3 has 14 residues. CDR3 bases: TGTGCCAGCAGCTTTTTCGGGTACCCAGATACGCAGTATTTT. This translates into CASSFFGYPDTQYF.

In its sample, this clone was seen once. V is TRBV6-6 and J is TRBJ2-6; D gene uncertain. In germline, CDR1 is MNHNY, CDR2 SVGAGI (reference sequence). This CDR3 comprises 12 residues. Trimming left V 5 bases short and J 10 bases short, with 9 bases between. The CDR3 here is CASSPLVNVLTF. DNA of the CDR3: TGTGCCAGCAGTCCCCTAGTGAACGTCCTGACTTTC.

This chain uses TRBV28 with TRBJ2-1; 10 nucleotides line up with TRBD1. The CDR3 loop spans 16 amino acids. The junction had 7 bases not matched to a gene; V was cut back by 3 bases and J by 5 bases. Germline loops: CDR1 MDHEN, CDR2 SYDVKM. CDR3 DNA sequence: TGTGCCAGCAGTTTCCGGGACAGGGGCTTAAACAATGAGCAGTTCTTC. Amino acid sequence: CASSFRDRGLNNEQFF. The complete variable domain, with remaining parts taken from reference TRBV28 and TRBJ2-1, reads DVKVTQSSRYLVKRTGEKVFLECVQDMDHENMFWYRQDPGLGLRLIYFSYDVKMKEKGDIPEGYSVSREKKERFSLILESASTNQTSMYLCASSFRDRGLNNEQFFGPGTRLTVL.

The chain is built from TRBV13 and TRBJ2-2; tentative D call: TRBD1 (6 bases). This CDR3 comprises 16 residues. V was cut by 4 bases and J by 4 bases, with 16 bases left in between. CDR1 PRHDT and CDR2 FYEKMQ come from the germline V gene (reference sequence). The CDR3 DNA reads as TGTGCCAGCAGCTCCCTCAGGGGCGTGGGCACCGGGGAGCTGTTTTTT. The encoded protein is CASSSLRGVGTGELFF.